The clone carrying this TCR beta chain is classed as medium-sized. Its antigen is not identified. The source of the sample is a study of HIV-infected patients and healthy controls. Study observations and caveats: Compared with untreated HIV+ repertoires, healthy controls showed roughly threefold more distinct CDR3s and higher Shannon diversity. MAIT alpha-chain CDR3s were frequent in healthy controls, depleted in HIV+.

450 to 600 ng RNA was reverse transcribed with alpha and beta constant-region primers. Using multiplexing indices, alpha and beta chain libraries were generated apart by chain-specific third strand synthesis. The cDNA received a 5' RACE adapter containing a random hexamer plus an SP2 sequencing primer site. TCRdb recomputed calls from the 5' RACE reads with MiXCR, one row per CDR3 protein. The table has about 6,500 distinct CDR3 sequences, roughly 7.4% seen once; the top ten hold about a sixth. Follow-up blood was drawn about 14 weeks, roughly three months, after antiretroviral therapy began. All unsorted peripheral T cells were captured because whole blood was used without fractionation. This CDR3 spans 16 amino acids. V shed 0 bases and J 5 bases; nucleotides not matched to a gene: 3. Germline CDR1 is SGHNT and CDR2 is YYREEE (reference sequence).

The gene calls are TRBV5-4 and TRBJ2-1, with 12 bases that match TRBD2. The sequencing used blood, collected during antiretroviral therapy. This sequence originates from an adult with HIV infection. The CDR3 spells CASSLGTSGTNNEQFF. CDR3 bases: TGTGCCAGCAGCTTGGGGACTAGCGGGACTAACAATGAGCAGTTCTTC. The full variable domain, completed using reference TRBV5-4 and TRBJ2-1, is ETGVTQSPTHLIKTRGQQVTLRCSSQSGHNTVSWYQQALGQGPQFIFQYYREEENGRGNFPPRFSGLQFPNYSSELNVNALELDDSALYLCASSLGTSGTNNEQFFGPGTRLTVL.